This TCR beta chain was sequenced in a study of CD8+ T cells in alopecia areata. Findings and caveats of the study: In patients, TCRs were shared less clearly than in mice, and HLA may possibly be involved.

Reverse transcribed after extraction, RNA yielded cDNA as the sequencing template. TCRdb keeps only in-frame clones here, not all; method: immunoSEQ multiplex PCR. The sample shows 150,000 or so clones, about 50% of them seen only once. The CDR3 covers 14 residues. The V end lost 7 bases, the J end lost 7 bases, and 15 bases lay between the germline ends. Germline CDR1 is SGHRS and CDR2 is YFSETQ. This clone occurred once. The antigen is undetermined. Individuals with alopecia areata gave both lesional scalp punch biopsies and peripheral blood for collection. The source was CD8+ T cells sorted from blood, collected at week 0. The chain combines TRBV5-1 with TRBJ1-6; D is perhaps TRBD1 (5 bases). The receptor was derived from a human donor with alopecia areata. As DNA, the CDR3 is TGCGCCAGCCAAGATGGGGGTGACAATTCACCCCTCCACTTT. Amino acid sequence: CASQDGGDNSPLHF.